These 6 T cell receptor beta chains were all obtained from the same sample, sequenced in a study of T cells after posttransplantation cyclophosphamide. Method: immunoSEQ multiplex PCR; TCRdb's copy keeps in-frame clones and lacks some. The sample has around 4,600 clones; roughly 82% are singletons. Treatment was busulfan-fludarabine conditioning, a marrow graft, and cyclophosphamide on days +3 and +4. This specimen consisted of PBMCs, obtained 86 days after allogeneic stem cell transplant with posttransplant cyclophosphamide. These receptor sequences come from a male patient between 50 and 60 years old who received an allogeneic stem cell transplant from an unrelated donor, was CMV-positive, and had acute GVHD only. Some T cells may arise from the graft donor.

About this clone: Compared with germline, one end of the junction differs, possibly owing to a read error. The CDR3 reads CASSNHDGGTTYNEQLF. The CDR3, as DNA: TGTGCCAGCTCCAACCACGACGGCGGGACGACCTACAATGAGCAGCTCTTC. The rearrangement links TRBV18 to TRBJ2-1; possibly TRBD2 for D (6 bases). The CDR3 runs to 17 residues. Germline V lookup: CDR1 KGHSH, CDR2 LQKENI.

The chain is built from TRBV25-1 and TRBJ1-2; 9 bases line up with TRBD1. The J segment lost 4 bases and the V segment lost 8 bases, leaving 5 bases of the junction unmatched. Germline lookup yields CDR1 MGHDK and CDR2 SYGVNS. This CDR3 is built from 13 residues. The CDR3 sequence: CASGDRDPYGYTF. The CDR3 DNA follows: TGTGCCAGCGGGGACAGGGATCCCTATGGCTACACCTTC.

The chain links TRBV5-8 to TRBJ2-3; 9 bases fit TRBD2. Germline CDR1 and CDR2: SGHTS and YDEGEE. Trimming cost V 5 bases and J 8 bases; bases outside gene matches: 18. The CDR3 is made up of 17 amino acids. CDR3: CASSRPFEGSGSSTQYF. CDR3 DNA: TGTGCCAGCAGTCGCCCTTTTGAGGGTAGCGGGAGTAGTACGCAGTATTTT. Drawing the rest from reference TRBV5-8 and TRBJ2-3, the complete variable domain is EAGVTQSPTHLIKTRGQQATLRCSPISGHTSVYWYQQALGLGLQFLLWYDEGEERNRGNFPPRFSGRQFPNYSSELNVNALELEDSALYLCASSRPFEGSGSSTQYFGPGTRLTVL.

DNA for the CDR3: TGTGCCAGCAGCTTAGTGGGCACCTCGGGGGCCGGGGAGCTGTTTTTT. Translated, it gives CASSLVGTSGAGELFF. V is TRBV11-2 and J is TRBJ2-2, with a weak D call TRBD2 (6 bases). Trimming removed 1 base at V and 6 bases at J, with 15 bases between. The CDR3 runs to 16 residues. Germline-derived CDR1 and CDR2 are SGHAT and FQNNGV. The full variable domain, rest sourced from reference TRBV11-2 and TRBJ2-2, is EAGVAQSPRYKIIEKRQSVAFWCNPISGHATLYWYQQILGQGPKLLIQFQNNGVVDDSQLPKDRFSAERLKGVDSTLKIQPAKLEDSAVYLCASSLVGTSGAGELFFGEGSRLTVL.

CDR3 protein: CASSGHRGGSGELFF. Here the CDR3 DNA reads TGTGCCAGCAGCGGCCACAGGGGTGGCTCCGGGGAGCTGTTTTTT. V is TRBV9 and J is TRBJ2-2, with 7 bases that match TRBD1. The CDR3 consists of 15 residues. V trimming: 3 bases; J trimming: 6 bases; junction bases outside the gene matches: 8. The V gene's germline CDR1 is SGDLS and CDR2 YYNGEE.

This rearrangement joins TRBV19 to TRBJ2-7; D is possibly TRBD2 (6 bases). From germline, CDR1 is LNHDA and CDR2 SQIVND (reference sequence). The CDR3 runs 13 residues. Trimming left V 10 bases short and J 2 bases short, with 15 bases between. CDR3 protein: CATWGGGTYEQYF. CDR3 nucleotide sequence: TGTGCCACGTGGGGAGGAGGTACCTACGAGCAGTACTTC.